These T cell receptor beta chains were read from a single sample in a study of blood T cell repertoires in COVID-19. Some clones are missing from TCRdb's copy, which holds only in-frame ones; the method was immunoSEQ multiplex PCR. The sample yields a few hundred thousand clones, roughly 80% seen once. The source material was peripheral blood. These receptors all stem from a woman younger than 35 with acute or convalescent COVID-19. Each CDR3 is given with its conserved first and last residue.

V gene	J gene	CDR3 protein
TRBV13	TRBJ2-7	CASSGGTGNEQYF
TRBV9	TRBJ1-6	CASSEWTLNSPLHF
TRBV7-8	TRBJ1-1	CASSQGTGRAGPFF
TRBV7-6	TRBJ2-1	CASSLTLRDYLEVYNEQFF
TRBV15	TRBJ1-1	CATSREQGPRAFF
TRBV15	TRBJ2-7	CATSRVLTIHISYEQYF
TRBV27	TRBJ2-7	CASSLGQGNYEQYF
TRBV7-9	TRBJ1-1	CASSFSDMNTEAFF
TRBV28	TRBJ2-7	CASSFRGLAGDEQYF
TRBV28	TRBJ1-6	CASSPTWGGTGSFSRPRSPLHF
TRBV11-2	TRBJ1-6	CASSFGNSGAPYNSPLHF
TRBV3-1/TRBV3-2	TRBJ1-6	CASRNRGSPLHF
TRBV29-1	TRBJ2-5	CSAGGSQETQYF
TRBV4-3	TRBJ2-7	CASSQDRLSGPYEQYF
TRBV5-4	TRBJ2-7	CASSLSGGSSYEQYF
TRBV5-1	TRBJ2-7	CASSLGRAGDEQYF
TRBV11-2	TRBJ2-5	CASSRDRGETQYF
TRBV21-1	TRBJ2-5	CASSKVGTSEYF
TRBV6-5	TRBJ1-2	CASSYSEVTHYGYTF
TRBV11-3	TRBJ1-1	CASSRVQGAEAFF
TRBV14	TRBJ1-2	CASSHGQAIYGYTF
TRBV12-3/TRBV12-4	TRBJ2-7	CASSLSPSYEQYF
TRBV7-9	TRBJ1-2	CASSYGQDGYTF
TRBV20-1	TRBJ1-2	CSASGQGNLNYGYTF
TRBV6-5	TRBJ2-5	CASSYSVSGYQETQYF
TRBV2	TRBJ1-1	CASSERGGDTEAFF
TRBV7-9	TRBJ2-1	CASSLVSTGVDEQFF
TRBV10-1	TRBJ2-3	CASRPYRVLSTDTQYF
TRBV27	TRBJ2-1	CASSLQLLAGRPSNEQFF
TRBV5-1	TRBJ2-3	CASSLGPSGSTDTQYF
TRBV6-2/TRBV6-3	TRBJ2-1	CASSYLLGQSSYNEQFF
TRBV4-3	TRBJ2-6	CASSQVWTGSDGANVLTF
TRBV20-1	TRBJ2-3	CSAVSGDTQYF
TRBV6-6	TRBJ1-2	CASSRPSNPGTGDYGYTF
TRBV27	TRBJ2-1	CASSLLYKSRYNEQFF
TRBV7-2	TRBJ2-5	CASSSNPTGLRVETQYF
TRBV20-1	TRBJ2-5	CSARRGETQYF
TRBV30	TRBJ2-2	CAWSVGFLPTTGGELFF
TRBV30	TRBJ2-7	CAWSKGTARDEQYF
TRBV28	TRBJ2-2	CASSFASGGNTGELFF